The clone carrying this T cell receptor beta chain came up many times. Its specificity is not known. TCRdb ran MiXCR on the reads and lists one entry per CDR3 protein. The sample contains fewer than 650,000 distinct CDR3 sequences, about 39% of which appear only once. The data were obtained in a study of T cell repertoires in cytomegalovirus infection. Across the whole study: HLA-B-restricted CMV epitopes that are well studied were used alongside recently identified HLA-C-restricted ones. Indicated by public TCR beta signatures were CMV infection and matching HLA type. Study-level findings and limits: Predominance within the ex vivo response was attributable to HLA-C-restricted CMV-specific TCR beta clonotypes. Summed frequency of shared TCR beta families picked out CMV carriers who also had the relevant HLA.

This clonotype was sampled from a human donor in good health (CMV status not recorded). Some clones in this sample may be carry-over from other donors' samples. The source material was cultured PBMCs, sampled from culture after CMV antigen stimulation.

The CDR3, as DNA: TGCGCCAGCAGCTTGACAGGGTCCCGTTACGAGCAGTACTTC. It translates to CASSLTGSRYEQYF. The chain has TRBV5-1 and TRBJ2-7, with a weak D call TRBD1 (6 bases). Trimming shortened V by 1 base and J by 4 bases, and 12 bases separated the two germline ends. The CDR3 is 14 residues long. CDR1 and CDR2 from the germline V gene are SGHRS and YFSETQ.